This T cell receptor beta chain was retrieved from a study of T cell repertoires in cytomegalovirus infection. As for the study in general: It was the public TCR beta signatures that indicated both CMV infection and matching HLA type.

TCRdb reanalysed the reads using MiXCR and keeps one entry per CDR3 protein. Of some 680,000 distinct CDR3 sequences in the sample, 35% to 40% were seen once. This clonotype showed up just a few times. Germline CDR1 reads LGHNA; CDR2 reads YNFKEQ. There are 18 residues in the CDR3. The V end was cut by 0 bases, the J end by 2 bases, with 16 bases between. The clonotype originates from a human donor in good health (CMV status not recorded). Some clones in this sample may be carry-over from other donors' samples. The chain combines TRBV4-2 with TRBJ2-2, with D possibly TRBD2 on 6 matching bases. Sequencing was performed on PBMCs. The CDR3 spells CASSQDPLGGVNTGELFF. CDR3 bases: TGTGCCAGCAGCCAAGACCCATTAGGAGGGGTAAACACCGGGGAGCTGTTTTTT.